The 26 T cell receptor beta chains given below trace back to one sample, sequenced in a study of response to subunit inactivated influenza vaccine. TCRdb redid the calling of the RT-PCR reads with MiXCR, one entry per CDR3 protein. Altogether roughly 290,000 distinct CDR3 sequences are present, roughly 22% being singletons, with the ten largest covering roughly 10%. Sequencing was performed on PBMCs from blood, taken less than 22 months after vaccination. These receptors were obtained from a man in his fifties or sixties who received an inactivated influenza vaccine.

This chain uses TRBV12-3 or TRBV12-4 with TRBJ1-1; 10 bases match TRBD1. Germline trimming cut 3 bases from V and 6 bases from J; bases unmatched to any gene: 4. The CDR3 runs 14 residues. The CDR3 coding sequence is TGTGCCAGCAGTTTTCGGGACAGGGGCTCTGAAGCTTTCTTT. It specifies CASSFRDRGSEAFF.

The J gene is TRBJ1-5, the V gene TRBV21-1. TRBV21-1 is given as a pseudogene. This CDR3 is 19 amino acids long. The CDR3 DNA is TGTGCCAGCAGCAAACAGTGGCAGACCAGCACAAACAACTCGGTGCCCCAGCATTTT. The encoded protein is CASSKQWQTSTNNSVPQHF.

CDR3: CATSRSTQGAREKLFF. Written as DNA, the CDR3 is TGTGCCACCAGCAGAAGTACCCAGGGGGCGAGGGAGAAACTGTTTTTT. The chain employs TRBV15 and TRBJ1-4, with 8 bases lining up with TRBD1. This CDR3 has 16 amino acids. V lost 2 bases, J lost 11 bases, and 13 bases stayed unmatched. Germline V gene lookup returns CDR1 LNHNV and CDR2 YYDKDF (reference sequence).

This clonotype was found a few times. The chain links TRBV10-2 to TRBJ1-1, with 7 bases identical to TRBD1. This CDR3 region has 13 residues. CDR1 WSHSY and CDR2 SAAADI come from the germline V gene. Trimming took 6 bases from V and 4 from J; bases not matched to a gene: 5. DNA of the CDR3: TGCGCCAGCAGGGGGACAGATCTCACTGAAGCTTTCTTT. Encoded protein: CASRGTDLTEAFF.

The V call is TRBV29-1, the J call TRBJ1-1; no reliable D call. Germline loops: CDR1 SQVTM, CDR2 ANQGSEA. V lost 6 bases and J lost 6, with 11 bases in between. CDR3 length: 11 residues. The chain's CDR3 is CSVGLRAEAFF. The CDR3 DNA is TGCAGCGTGGGGTTGCGGGCTGAAGCTTTCTTT.

DNA of the CDR3: TGTGCCAGCAGCTTTTTCCTTGGGACGGGCAGTTATGGCTACACCTTC. It specifies CASSFFLGTGSYGYTF. The rearrangement uses TRBV5-6 and TRBJ1-2; D might be TRBD1 (5 bases). The V and J ends lost 2 bases and 5 bases respectively, with 19 bases between them. The germline CDR1 and CDR2 sequences are SGHDT and YYEEEE. This CDR3 comprises 16 residues.

This clonotype was detected a few times. The chain employs TRBV3-1 and TRBJ1-1; D ambiguous. V was clipped by 2 bases and J by 11 bases, with 18 bases between them. Germline V gives CDR1 LGHDT, CDR2 YNNKEL (reference sequence). The CDR3 spans 14 residues. The CDR3 loop reads CASSQLRSVRKAFF. CDR3 DNA sequence: TGTGCCAGCAGCCAACTAAGGAGCGTAAGGAAGGCTTTCTTT.

This sequence joins TRBV7-9 and TRBJ1-2, with D unclear. The CDR3 sequence is 13 residues long. The germline gives CDR1 SEHNR, CDR2 FQNEAQ (reference sequence). V gave up 1 base and J gave up 7 bases, with 10 bases separating them. The CDR3 is CASSLGRQVGYTF. The CDR3 DNA sequence: TGTGCCAGCAGCTTAGGTCGGCAGGTTGGCTACACCTTC.

This clonotype showed up many times. The chain links TRBV4-1 to TRBJ1-5; 8 bases match TRBD1. The CDR3 consists of 14 residues. Per germline, CDR1 MGHRA and CDR2 YSYEKL. The ends lost 5 bases at V and 9 bases at J; junction bases unmatched: 9. The DNA of the CDR3 is TGCGCCAGCAGCTTACGACAGGGGCAGGCGCCCCAGCATTTT. Its translation is CASSLRQGQAPQHF.

The sample holds a few counts of this clonotype. This chain joins TRBV7-2 and TRBJ1-5, with 7 bases matching TRBD1. Per germline, CDR1 SGHTA and CDR2 FQGNSA. J was trimmed by 0 bases and V by 2 bases; bases with no gene match: 4. The length of the CDR3 is 16 residues. The CDR3 loop reads CASSLTTGSSNQPQHF. In DNA, the CDR3 is TGTGCCAGCAGCTTAACGACAGGGTCTAGCAATCAGCCCCAGCATTTT.

The rearrangement joins TRBV5-1 to TRBJ2-1; 9 bases are shared with TRBD2. The CDR3 has 16 residues. Per the germline V gene, CDR1 is SGHRS and CDR2 is YFSETQ. After removal of 0 bases from V and 3 bases from J, the junction contained 4 bases not matched to a gene. CDR3 loop: CASSLALAGNYNEQFF. DNA for the CDR3: TGCGCCAGCAGCTTGGCTCTAGCGGGGAACTACAATGAGCAGTTCTTC.

This chain links TRBV5-1 with TRBJ2-7; a possible D gene is TRBD1 (6 bases). CDR1 and CDR2 from the germline V gene are SGHRS and YFSETQ. The CDR3 has 14 residues. V was trimmed by 2 bases and J by 0 bases, leaving 9 bases between them. CDR3 in DNA: TGCGCCAGCAGCTTCCTACAGGGCTCCTACGAGCAGTACTTC. It codes for CASSFLQGSYEQYF.

This clonotype was counted ten times or more. CDR3 nucleotide sequence: TGCGCCAGCAGCTTGTGGGCAGGGAGTGGAAACACCATATATTTT. Translated, it gives CASSLWAGSGNTIYF. The rearrangement uses TRBV5-1 and TRBJ1-3, with a possible D match to TRBD1 (5 bases). Trimming removed 1 base at V and 3 bases at J, with 11 bases between. Looked up from germline, CDR1 is SGHRS and CDR2 is YFSETQ. The CDR3 consists of 15 residues.

This sequence joins TRBV29-1 and TRBJ2-2; possible D gene TRBD1, 6 bases. CDR1 and CDR2 from the germline V gene are SQVTM and ANQGSEA. CDR3 length: 14 amino acids. V was pared by 2 bases and J by 3 bases, with 10 bases between. The CDR3 loop is CSVEKQGYTGELFF. CDR3 in DNA: TGCAGCGTTGAAAAACAGGGATACACCGGGGAGCTGTTTTTT.

The chain employs TRBV6-1 and TRBJ1-1; 7 bases agree with TRBD1. The CDR3 is 14 residues long. Germline CDR1 MNHNS, CDR2 SASEGT. After removal of 3 bases from V and 1 base from J, the junction contained 2 bases not matched to a gene. CDR3 protein: CASSEDRRNTEAFF. In nucleotides, the CDR3 is TGTGCCAGCAGTGAGGACAGGCGGAACACTGAAGCTTTCTTT.

This clonotype was found a few times. The chain links TRBV7-2 to TRBJ2-7; D perhaps matches TRBD1 (6 bases). This CDR3 has 17 residues. CDR1 is SGHTA and CDR2 is FQGNSA in the germline V gene. V lost 5 bases and J 2 bases, leaving 22 bases between the germline ends. DNA for the CDR3: TGTGCCAGCAGCCCCCGAACCGGGACACCGGATCCCTACGAGCAGTACTTC. Translating gives CASSPRTGTPDPYEQYF.

This clonotype has only a few counts. This chain links TRBV7-2 with TRBJ1-1; maybe TRBD1 (6 bases). The V end lost 5 bases, the J end lost 1 base, and 11 bases lay between the germline ends. The CDR3 is 14 residues long. Per germline, CDR1 SGHTA and CDR2 FQGNSA. The CDR3 region has the DNA TGTGCCAGCAGCCGGGGGCGGGAGAACACTGAAGCTTTCTTT. It encodes CASSRGRENTEAFF. Complete variable domain (other parts from reference TRBV7-2 and TRBJ1-1): GAGVSQSPSNKVTEKGKDVELRCDPISGHTALYWYRQSLGQGLEFLIYFQGNSAPDKSGLPSDRFSAERTGGSVSTLTIQRTQQEDSAVYLCASSRGRENTEAFFGQGTRLTVV.

This clonotype was seen many times. This chain uses TRBV2 with TRBJ1-1, with 10 nucleotides matching TRBD1. This CDR3 has 15 amino acids. Germline CDR1 is SNHLY and CDR2 is FYNNEI. Trimming removed 6 bases from V and 0 bases from J; junction bases left unmatched: 4. The CDR3 protein is CASSGDRGLNTEAFF. DNA for the CDR3: TGTGCCAGCAGCGGCGACAGGGGGCTGAACACTGAAGCTTTCTTT.

The chain combines TRBV6-1 with TRBJ1-3, with D unclear. Per germline, CDR1 MNHNS and CDR2 SASEGT. The V end was cut by 6 bases, the J end by 3 bases, with 18 bases between. CDR3 length: 16 amino acids. CDR3 nucleotides: TGTGCCAGCAGCCGAGGAGGGCGGATTCGTGGAAACACCATATATTTT. Residues: CASSRGGRIRGNTIYF.

This clonotype was picked up a small number of times. This chain joins TRBV6-5 and TRBJ2-2, with a weak D call TRBD2 (6 bases). Trimming left V 2 bases short and J 5 bases short, with 9 bases between. The CDR3 sequence is 14 residues long. The germline gives CDR1 MNHEY, CDR2 SVGAGI. CDR3 DNA: TGTGCCAGCAGTTACGCGCGGGGTACCGGGGAGCTGTTTTTT. Its protein product is CASSYARGTGELFF.

This clonotype was seen a few times. The chain is built from TRBV5-1 and TRBJ2-4; TRBD2 might be the D (5 bases). CDR1 is SGHRS and CDR2 is YFSETQ in the germline V gene. This CDR3 is 14 amino acids long. Trimming left V 0 bases short and J 5 bases short, with 9 bases between. CDR3 sequence: CASSLGWGENIQYF. For the CDR3, the DNA is TGCGCCAGCAGCTTGGGTTGGGGAGAAAACATTCAGTACTTC.

The chain employs TRBV19 and TRBJ2-3, with D possibly matching TRBD2 (6 bases). This CDR3 is 15 amino acids long. V shed 4 bases and J shed 2 bases, with 13 bases lying between them. Per germline, CDR1 LNHDA and CDR2 SQIVND (reference sequence). The CDR3, as DNA: TGTGCCAGTAGTAGTCTGAGACTAGACACAGATACGCAGTATTTT. Residues: CASSSLRLDTDTQYF.

The chain is built from TRBV19 and TRBJ1-4; possible D gene TRBD1, 5 bases. The CDR3 runs to 17 residues. The V end was cut by 7 bases, the J end by 8 bases, with 26 bases between. The germline V gene encodes CDR1 LNHDA and CDR2 SQIVND (reference sequence). The CDR3 sequence: CASTGLRRGKDREKLFF. For the CDR3, the DNA is TGTGCCAGTACCGGCTTAAGGAGGGGCAAGGATCGGGAAAAACTGTTTTTT. Together with reference TRBV19 and TRBJ1-4, the CDR3 gives the full variable domain: DGGITQSPKYLFRKEGQNVTLSCEQNLNHDAMYWYRQDPGQGLRLIYYSQIVNDFQKGDIAEGYSVSREKKESFPLTVTSAQKNPTAFYLCASTGLRRGKDREKLFFGSGTQLSVL.

This clonotype was counted many times. J is TRBJ1-3 and V is TRBV7-2; D gene unclear. V gave up 2 bases and J gave up 0 bases, with 8 bases separating them. The germline gives CDR1 SGHTA, CDR2 FQGNSA. The length of the CDR3 is 15 residues. The CDR3 here is CASSLQASSGNTIYF. CDR3 DNA: TGTGCCAGCAGCTTACAGGCCAGCTCTGGAAACACCATATATTTT. The entire variable domain, with the rest obtained from reference TRBV7-2 and TRBJ1-3, is as follows: GAGVSQSPSNKVTEKGKDVELRCDPISGHTALYWYRQSLGQGLEFLIYFQGNSAPDKSGLPSDRFSAERTGGSVSTLTIQRTQQEDSAVYLCASSLQASSGNTIYFGEGSWLTVV.

This clonotype was seen a few times. The J gene is TRBJ2-5, the V gene TRBV7-8; TRBD1 might be the D (6 bases). The V and J ends lost 5 bases and 5 bases respectively, with 18 bases between them. This CDR3 has 15 amino acids. Germline CDR1 and CDR2: SGHVS and FQNEAQ. The CDR3 DNA reads TGTGCCAGCAGCATCCCTGGCAGGGGTGTGGAGACCCAGTACTTC. Translating it yields CASSIPGRGVETQYF.

The chain links TRBV29-1 to TRBJ2-1, with TRBD1 matching over 8 bases. V shed 3 bases, J shed 4 bases, and the junction held 5 bases outside the gene matches. The CDR3 runs to 14 residues. The germline gives CDR1 SQVTM, CDR2 ANQGSEA. This chain's CDR3 is CSVDTGTGYNEQFF. For the CDR3, the DNA is TGCAGCGTTGACACCGGGACAGGATACAATGAGCAGTTCTTC.